This T cell receptor beta chain was profiled in a study of blood T cell repertoires in COVID-19. The wider study: Some COVID-19 samples were acute and others convalescent; all came from the United States, Italy and Spain. In each case, the material was cDNA or gDNA derived from T cells, B-cell-depleted T cells, or PBMCs.

The germline V gene has CDR1 LNHNV and CDR2 YYDKDF (reference sequence). This CDR3 is built from 13 residues. The V and J ends lost 1 base and 7 bases, in that order; junction bases with no gene match: 3. Self-reported history from a screening survey and questionnaire set each donor's cohort. Methods used by the authors: Reference gene primer amplification gave nucleated cell count estimates. Generated by immunoSEQ multiplex PCR, the TCRdb table keeps only in-frame clones and is missing some. V and J calls and clone size are as listed in that table; D and trimming were resolved from the DNA. The sample has about 330,000 clones; approximately 84% are singletons.

Input material: PBMCs or T cells enriched from blood (not recorded which). The chain uses TRBV15 and TRBJ2-5; 7 nucleotides line up with TRBD2. This receptor was taken from a woman in her twenties or thirties who had recovered from COVID-19. CDR3 nucleotide sequence: TGTGCCACCAGCAGAGGAGGGGAGGGGACCCAGTACTTC. This encodes CATSRGGEGTQYF.